This is a list of T cell receptor beta chains from one sample in a study of blood T cells in healthy people across ages. TCRdb fed the 5' RACE reads into MiXCR, producing one record per CDR3 protein. The repertoire holds about 750,000 distinct CDR3 sequences, with roughly 50% as singletons. Sequences were obtained from blood. Receptors were obtained from an elderly man in good health. CDR3s include the opening cysteine and the closing phenylalanine or tryptophan. The order of the fields is clone size, V gene, D gene, J gene, CDR3 protein, CDR3 DNA. The D gene is left open where the match is weak. Clone size, where shown, is once, few, many, or a class for clones that have expanded.

abundance: -
v_gene: TRBV7-2
d_gene: -
j_gene: TRBJ2-3
CDR3aa: CASSSTTRGDTQYF
CDR3nt: TGTGCCAGCAGCTCGACCACTCGTGGAGATACGCAGTATTTT

abundance: -
v_gene: TRBV2
d_gene: -
j_gene: TRBJ2-2
CDR3aa: CASSPTGPNTGELFF
CDR3nt: TGTGCCAGCAGTCCAACAGGGCCGAACACCGGGGAGCTGTTTTTT

abundance: once
v_gene: TRBV6-4
d_gene: -
j_gene: TRBJ1-1
CDR3aa: CASGTDFGTEAFF
CDR3nt: TGTGCCAGCGGTACAGATTTCGGCACTGAAGCTTTCTTT

abundance: -
v_gene: TRBV27
d_gene: -
j_gene: TRBJ2-2
CDR3aa: CASSFQRVHTGELFF
CDR3nt: TGTGCCAGCAGTTTCCAGCGGGTGCACACCGGGGAGCTGTTTTTT

abundance: -
v_gene: TRBV7-9
d_gene: TRBD1
j_gene: TRBJ2-7
CDR3aa: CASSIADRGRYEQYF
CDR3nt: TGTGCCAGCAGCATCGCGGACAGGGGGCGTTACGAGCAGTACTTC

abundance: -
v_gene: TRBV20-1
d_gene: TRBD2
j_gene: TRBJ2-3
CDR3aa: CSAATSGSVLRRTYAYF
CDR3nt: TGCAGTGCTGCGACTAGCGGGAGTGTTCTGAGGAGGACCTACGCGTATTTT

abundance: -
v_gene: TRBV9
d_gene: -
j_gene: TRBJ1-2
CDR3aa: CASSVGTVAGYTF
CDR3nt: TGTGCCAGCAGCGTAGGGACGGTGGCTGGCTACACCTTC

abundance: -
v_gene: TRBV29-1
d_gene: -
j_gene: TRBJ2-7
CDR3aa: CSVEGQGSEQYF
CDR3nt: TGCAGCGTTGAAGGCCAGGGGAGTGAGCAGTACTTC

abundance: few
v_gene: TRBV5-1
d_gene: -
j_gene: TRBJ2-7
CDR3aa: CASSFSGEQYF
CDR3nt: TGCGCCAGCAGCTTTAGCGGAGAGCAGTACTTC

abundance: few
v_gene: TRBV29-1
d_gene: TRBD1
j_gene: TRBJ2-5
CDR3aa: CSVEQGAGETQYF
CDR3nt: TGCAGCGTTGAACAGGGGGCAGGGGAGACCCAGTACTTC

abundance: -
v_gene: TRBV27
d_gene: -
j_gene: TRBJ1-5
CDR3aa: CASSSWSQGSNQPQHF
CDR3nt: TGTGCCAGCAGTTCATGGAGTCAGGGTTCCAATCAGCCCCAGCATTTT

abundance: -
v_gene: TRBV5-1
d_gene: -
j_gene: TRBJ2-1
CDR3aa: CASSLGNGNEQFF
CDR3nt: TGCGCCAGCAGCTTGGGGAACGGGAATGAGCAGTTCTTC

abundance: once
v_gene: TRBV5-1
d_gene: -
j_gene: TRBJ1-5
CDR3aa: CASSLDGAGGQPQHF
CDR3nt: TGCGCCAGCAGCTTGGACGGGGCGGGGGGTCAGCCCCAGCATTTT

abundance: -
v_gene: TRBV11-2
d_gene: -
j_gene: TRBJ2-7
CDR3aa: CASSSPQGYEQYF
CDR3nt: TGTGCCAGCAGCTCTCCCCAGGGATACGAGCAGTACTTC

abundance: -
v_gene: TRBV18
d_gene: TRBD2
j_gene: TRBJ2-3
CDR3aa: CASSGTSGSPRTDTQYF
CDR3nt: TGTGCCAGCTCGGGGACTAGCGGGTCCCCTCGCACAGATACGCAGTATTTT

abundance: -
v_gene: TRBV4-1
d_gene: TRBD2
j_gene: TRBJ2-1
CDR3aa: CASSQPGTSGAYNEQFF
CDR3nt: TGCGCCAGCAGCCAGCCTGGGACTAGCGGAGCCTACAATGAGCAGTTCTTC

abundance: -
v_gene: TRBV12-5
d_gene: TRBD1
j_gene: TRBJ2-3
CDR3aa: CASGSGTGDGRDAYF
CDR3nt: TGCGCTAGTGGTTCGGGGACAGGGGACGGCAGAGACGCGTATTTT

abundance: -
v_gene: TRBV15
d_gene: -
j_gene: TRBJ2-1
CDR3aa: CATSRSGGAGKYNEQFF
CDR3nt: TGTGCCACCAGCAGGTCGGGGGGCGCGGGAAAATACAATGAGCAGTTCTTC

abundance: -
v_gene: TRBV18
d_gene: -
j_gene: TRBJ2-5
CDR3aa: CASSPQSRQETQYF
CDR3nt: TGTGCCAGCTCGCCACAAAGCCGTCAAGAGACCCAGTACTTC

abundance: -
v_gene: TRBV29-1
d_gene: TRBD1
j_gene: TRBJ1-2
CDR3aa: CSVEKGAGYGYTF
CDR3nt: TGCAGCGTTGAAAAGGGGGCAGGGTATGGCTACACCTTC

abundance: -
v_gene: TRBV7-2
d_gene: TRBD2
j_gene: TRBJ2-1
CDR3aa: CASTQRLAGVSYNEQFF
CDR3nt: TGTGCCAGCACCCAGCGGCTAGCGGGAGTCTCCTACAATGAGCAGTTCTTC

abundance: -
v_gene: TRBV9
d_gene: -
j_gene: TRBJ2-5
CDR3aa: CASSVATGGLETQYF
CDR3nt: TGTGCCAGCAGCGTAGCTACGGGTGGGCTGGAGACCCAGTACTTC

abundance: few
v_gene: TRBV25-1
d_gene: TRBD2
j_gene: TRBJ2-5
CDR3aa: CASPKSGDPSFETQYF
CDR3nt: TGTGCCAGCCCTAAGAGCGGGGACCCATCTTTCGAGACCCAGTACTTC

abundance: -
v_gene: TRBV7-2
d_gene: -
j_gene: TRBJ1-1
CDR3aa: CASSSRLNTEAFF
CDR3nt: TGTGCCAGCAGCTCCCGCTTGAACACTGAAGCTTTCTTT

abundance: -
v_gene: TRBV9
d_gene: TRBD2
j_gene: TRBJ2-3
CDR3aa: CASSVEGWGGSRDTQYF
CDR3nt: TGTGCCAGCAGCGTAGAAGGTTGGGGCGGGAGTAGAGATACGCAGTATTTT

abundance: -
v_gene: TRBV6-5
d_gene: -
j_gene: TRBJ2-3
CDR3aa: CASTPGGSDTQYF
CDR3nt: TGTGCCAGCACCCCAGGTGGTTCAGATACGCAGTATTTT